This T cell receptor beta chain was sequenced during a study of cytomegalovirus exposure and HLA in healthy donors. On this clone: Its antigen is unidentified.

60 Vbeta and 13 Jbeta primers were used in PCR. Only in-frame clones appear in the TCRdb table, and some are missing; sequencing was by immunoSEQ multiplex PCR. The sample lists 150,000 to 200,000 clones, roughly 75% seen once, with 5.7% in the top ten. Study-level findings and limits: Earlier findings revealed that most TCR beta V segments proved productive either about 87% or about 30% of the time. Presence/absence comparisons presumed near-even sequencing depth among donors.

Germline lookup yields CDR1 SGHRS and CDR2 YFSETQ. The CDR3 covers 13 residues. Losses at the gene ends were 4 bases for V and 10 bases for J; bases not matched to a gene: 8. The sequence was collected from a man aged 40-49 years in good health and CMV-seronegative. The chain joins TRBV5-1 to TRBJ1-1, with 9 bases that match TRBD1. The sequenced material came from PBMCs. CDR3 DNA: TGCGCCAGCAGCACGCAGGACAGGGGAGTAGCTTTCTTT. Translated: CASSTQDRGVAFF.